The clone carrying this T cell receptor (beta chain) was seen a handful of times. As yet, its antigen is unknown. This entry belongs to a study of CD8 T cells in ankylosing spondylitis. TCR beta libraries were made by quantitative 5'-RACE with molecular barcodes. MiXCR, run by TCRdb on the 5' RACE reads, gives a single entry per CDR3 protein. The sample contains 150,000 to 200,000 distinct CDR3 sequences, around a third of which appear only once. CDR1 and CDR2 (germline): SNHLY, FYNNEI. CDR3 length equals 17 residues. V lost 4 bases and J lost 2, with 21 bases in between. Study-wide results and caveats: Within matched ankylosing spondylitis synovial fluid, disease-linked clones were reportedly significantly enriched. Previous work reported some of these motif variants in the synovial fluid and blood of reactive arthritis.

Sequencing was done on a sample of synovial fluid, either unsorted or a sorted T cell fraction (not recorded which). This receptor was identified in a male donor with ankylosing spondylitis. The rearrangement uses TRBV2 and TRBJ2-7; no firm D call. In DNA, the CDR3 is TGTGCCAGCAGTGCCTACCGGCTAATGTCCGATCCCTACGAGCAGTACTTC. Translation: CASSAYRLMSDPYEQYF.